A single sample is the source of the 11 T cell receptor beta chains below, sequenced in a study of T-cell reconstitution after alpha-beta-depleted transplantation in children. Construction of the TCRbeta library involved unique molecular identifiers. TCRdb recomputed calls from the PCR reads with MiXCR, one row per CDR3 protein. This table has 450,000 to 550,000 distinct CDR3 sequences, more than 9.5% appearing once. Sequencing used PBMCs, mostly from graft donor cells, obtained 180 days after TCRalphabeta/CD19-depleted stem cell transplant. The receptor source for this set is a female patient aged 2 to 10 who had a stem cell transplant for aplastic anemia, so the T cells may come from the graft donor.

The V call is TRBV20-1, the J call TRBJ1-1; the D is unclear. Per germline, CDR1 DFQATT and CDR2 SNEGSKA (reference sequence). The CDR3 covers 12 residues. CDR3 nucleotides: TGCACCCTGGGCAGGCCGAACACTGAAGCTTTCTTT. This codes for CTLGRPNTEAFF.

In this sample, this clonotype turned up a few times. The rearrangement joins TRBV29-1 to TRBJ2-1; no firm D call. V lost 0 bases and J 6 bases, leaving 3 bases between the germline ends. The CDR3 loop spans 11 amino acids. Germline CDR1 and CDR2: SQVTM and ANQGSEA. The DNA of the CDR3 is TGCAGCGTTGAAGATATCAATGAGCAGTTCTTC. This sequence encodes CSVEDINEQFF.

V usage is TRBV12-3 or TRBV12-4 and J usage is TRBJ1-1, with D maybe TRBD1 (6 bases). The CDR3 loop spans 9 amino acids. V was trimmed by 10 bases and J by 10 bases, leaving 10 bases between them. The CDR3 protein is CATEGGAFF. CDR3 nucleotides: TGTGCCACAGAGGGGGGAGCTTTCTTT.

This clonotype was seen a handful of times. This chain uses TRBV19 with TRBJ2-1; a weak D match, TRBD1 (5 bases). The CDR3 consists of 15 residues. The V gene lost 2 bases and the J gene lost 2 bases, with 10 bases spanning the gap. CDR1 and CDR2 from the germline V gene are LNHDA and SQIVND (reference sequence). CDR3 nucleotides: TGTGCCAGTAGTATACAGGACACGCCCTACAATGAGCAGTTCTTC. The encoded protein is CASSIQDTPYNEQFF.

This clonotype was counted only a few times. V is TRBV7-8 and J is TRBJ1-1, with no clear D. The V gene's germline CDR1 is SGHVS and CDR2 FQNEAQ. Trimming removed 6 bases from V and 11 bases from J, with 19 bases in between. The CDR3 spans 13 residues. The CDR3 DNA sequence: TGTGCCAGCAGTATAGAACGGGCGTCGAGGGCTTTCTTT. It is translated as CASSIERASRAFF.

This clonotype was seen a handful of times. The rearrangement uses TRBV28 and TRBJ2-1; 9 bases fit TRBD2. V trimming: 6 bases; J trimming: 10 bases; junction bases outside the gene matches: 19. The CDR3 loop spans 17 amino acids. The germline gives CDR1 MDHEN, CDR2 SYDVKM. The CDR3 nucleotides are TGTGCCAGCAGACTAAGGGGAGGGGAGGGACTAGCATGGGAGCAGTTCTTC. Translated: CASRLRGGEGLAWEQFF.

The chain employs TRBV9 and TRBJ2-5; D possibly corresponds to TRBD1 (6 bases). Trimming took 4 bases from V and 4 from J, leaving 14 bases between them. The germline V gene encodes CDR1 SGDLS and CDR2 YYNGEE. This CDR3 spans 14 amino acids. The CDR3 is CASSRPTGIETQYF. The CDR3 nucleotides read TGTGCCAGCAGCAGGCCGACAGGCATAGAGACCCAGTACTTC.

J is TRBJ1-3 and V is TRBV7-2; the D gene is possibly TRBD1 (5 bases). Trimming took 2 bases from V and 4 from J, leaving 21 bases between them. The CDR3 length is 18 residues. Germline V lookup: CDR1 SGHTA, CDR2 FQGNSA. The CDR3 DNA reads TGTGCCAGCAGCTTACCGGGCTTGGCCGGGGACGAGGGAAACACCATATATTTT. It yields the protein CASSLPGLAGDEGNTIYF.

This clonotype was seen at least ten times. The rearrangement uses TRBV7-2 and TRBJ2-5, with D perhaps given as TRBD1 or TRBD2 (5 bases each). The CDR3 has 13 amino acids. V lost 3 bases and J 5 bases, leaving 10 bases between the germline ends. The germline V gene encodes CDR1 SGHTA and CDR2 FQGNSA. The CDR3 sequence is CASSFGWGETQYF. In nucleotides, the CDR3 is TGTGCCAGCAGCTTTGGCTGGGGGGAGACCCAGTACTTC. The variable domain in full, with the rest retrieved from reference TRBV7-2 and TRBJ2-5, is GAGVSQSPSNKVTEKGKDVELRCDPISGHTALYWYRQSLGQGLEFLIYFQGNSAPDKSGLPSDRFSAERTGGSVSTLTIQRTQQEDSAVYLCASSFGWGETQYFGPGTRLLVL.

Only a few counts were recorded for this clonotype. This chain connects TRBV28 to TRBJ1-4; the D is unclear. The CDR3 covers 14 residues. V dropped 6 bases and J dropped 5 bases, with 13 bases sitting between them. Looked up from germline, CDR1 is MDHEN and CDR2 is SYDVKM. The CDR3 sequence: CASRSQRVNEKLFF. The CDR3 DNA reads TGTGCCAGCAGAAGCCAGCGGGTAAATGAAAAACTGTTTTTT.

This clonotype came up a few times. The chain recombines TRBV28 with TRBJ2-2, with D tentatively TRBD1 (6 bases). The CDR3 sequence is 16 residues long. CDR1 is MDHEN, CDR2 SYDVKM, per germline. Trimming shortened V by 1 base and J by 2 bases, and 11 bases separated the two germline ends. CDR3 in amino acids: CASSLFGRGNTGELFF. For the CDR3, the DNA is TGTGCCAGCAGTTTATTCGGCAGGGGAAACACCGGGGAGCTGTTTTTT.